The subject of this entry is one TCR beta chain. Per germline, CDR1 MNHEY and CDR2 SVGEGT. The length of the CDR3 is 11 residues. Deletions cut 5 bases from V and 5 bases from J, with 6 bases between. Authors' analysis steps: Reference gene primers were amplified, and this amplification served to estimate nucleated cell counts. Sequencing used immunoSEQ multiplex PCR; TCRdb keeps in-frame clones, though not all of them. V, J and clone size are those of that table, while D and trimming were read from the DNA. The sample holds roughly 340,000 clones, around 89% seen once. This entry is derived from a study of blood T cell repertoires in COVID-19. Across the whole study: Italy, Spain and the United States were the sources of the convalescent and acute COVID-19 samples. Sources were T cells, B-cell-depleted T cells, or PBMCs; the material itself was cDNA or gDNA.

Participants reported their clinical history, and cohort assignment relied on those reports. The sample was PBMCs or T cells enriched from blood (not recorded which). This chain links TRBV6-2 or TRBV6-3 with TRBJ2-5, with no clear D. The origin of this receptor is a man between 18 and 35 years old who had recovered from COVID-19. This CDR3 reads CASSSVETQYF. The CDR3 DNA reads as TGTGCCAGCAGTAGCGTCGAGACCCAGTACTTC.